The rows below give T cell receptor beta chains drawn from one sample of a study of vaccination and CD4 T cells after COVID-19. No antigen has been assigned to these receptors. TCRdb re-analysed the PCR reads in MiXCR, keeping a single row per CDR3 protein. In the table there are 13,000 to 15,000 distinct CDR3 sequences, approximately 30% of which are singletons. Input material: cultured CD4+ T cells from blood. The receptors come from a human donor with COVID-19. CDR3s include the opening cysteine and the closing phenylalanine or tryptophan. A D gene is named only where the DNA matches it firmly. Clone size, where shown, is once, few, many, or a class for clones that have expanded.

v_gene	abundance	d_gene	j_gene	CDR3aa	CDR3nt
TRBV7-9	.	TRBD1	TRBJ1-4	CASSLRTGENEKLFF	TGTGCCAGCAGCTTAAGGACAGGGGAGAATGAAAAACTGTTTTTT
TRBV12-3/TRBV12-4	.	.	TRBJ2-2	CATPRRTDTGELFF	TGTGCCACACCCCGTCGGACCGACACCGGGGAGCTGTTTTTT
TRBV20-1	.	TRBD1	TRBJ2-7	CSARTPGQGISQYF	TGCAGTGCTAGAACCCCGGGACAGGGTATTTCGCAGTACTTC
TRBV10-3	few	TRBD1	TRBJ1-6	CAISVGKDRVSPLHF	TGTGCCATCAGTGTTGGGAAGGACAGGGTTTCACCCCTCCACTTT
TRBV11-2	.	.	TRBJ2-7	CASSPTDYEQYF	TGTGCCAGCAGCCCGACGGACTACGAGCAGTACTTC
TRBV5-1	.	.	TRBJ2-3	CASSDPTDTQYF	TGCGCCAGCAGCGACCCAACAGATACGCAGTATTTT
TRBV6-2/TRBV6-3	few	TRBD1	TRBJ2-5	CASSQGQGVPETQYF	TGTGCCAGCAGTCAAGGACAGGGGGTCCCAGAGACCCAGTACTTC
TRBV6-5	.	.	TRBJ1-1	CASSYSGRNTEAFF	TGTGCCAGCAGTTACTCAGGGAGGAACACTGAAGCTTTCTTT
TRBV28	.	.	TRBJ1-2	CASSPDSFYGYTF	TGTGCCAGCAGCCCCGACAGTTTCTATGGCTACACCTTC
TRBV21-1	few	.	TRBJ1-4	CASRTGGEKLFF	TGTGCCAGCAGGACAGGGGGCGAAAAACTGTTTTTT
TRBV20-1	few	TRBD1	TRBJ1-3	CSATDRVGNTIYF	TGCAGTGCTACGGACAGGGTGGGAAACACCATATATTTT
TRBV5-1	.	TRBD1	TRBJ1-2	CASSRTGQGAEGYTF	TGCGCCAGCAGCCGAACGGGACAGGGGGCAGAAGGCTACACCTTC
TRBV20-1	.	.	TRBJ1-2	CSANQPSGRANYGYTF	TGCAGTGCAAACCAACCCTCGGGCAGGGCAAACTATGGCTACACCTTC